This TCR beta chain stems from a study of CD8+ T cells in alopecia areata. As the sequencing template, cDNA was produced by extracting RNA and reverse transcribing it. The assay was immunoSEQ multiplex PCR, and TCRdb's table has in-frame clones only and misses some. The table has 200,000 to 250,000 clones, 50% to 60% seen once; the top ten hold 1.6%. The germline CDR1 and CDR2 sequences are MNHEY and SMNVEV (reference sequence). The V gene lost 3 bases and the J gene lost 0 bases, with 15 bases spanning the gap. This CDR3 is built from 17 residues. The treatment denotes: oral pan-JAK inhibitor, 5-10 mg twice daily.

This receptor was obtained from a human donor with alopecia areata. V usage is TRBV27 and J usage is TRBJ2-1, with D unclear. Here the sequenced sample was CD4+ T cells sorted from blood, taken at week 4, from a patient treated with tofacitinib. CDR3 sequence reads: CASSLVHSLSSYNEQFF. Here the CDR3 DNA reads TGTGCCAGCAGTTTGGTTCACAGCCTTAGCTCCTACAATGAGCAGTTCTTC.